The sequence of this T cell receptor beta chain was determined in a study of glioma-infiltrating T cells. To note about this clonotype: The antigen is not known.

Using RNA template, CDR3s of TCR alpha and beta were amplified with iRepertoire arm-PCR. One-step reverse transcription and amplification started from approximately 100-400 ng of tissue mRNA or PBMC total RNA. TCRdb fed the multiplex PCR reads into MiXCR, producing one record per CDR3 protein. Of around 390,000 distinct CDR3 sequences listed, less than 50% were seen once; the top ten hold more than 10%. CDR1 and CDR2 from the germline V gene are KGHSH and LQKENI. This CDR3 comprises 17 residues. Trimming removed 0 bases from V and 7 bases from J; junction bases left unmatched: 12. Study findings and constraints: Patients with low tissue-blood divergence carried a signature set of shared blood CDR3 motifs.

The chain employs TRBV18 and TRBJ2-1; 7 bases line up with TRBD2. This TCR derives from a human donor with low-grade glioma or glioblastoma, undergoing nonglioma brain surgery, or in good health (not recorded which). What was sequenced was glioma tissue, nonneoplastic brain tissue, or PBMCs (not recorded which). The CDR3 nucleotides are TGTGCCAGCTCACCACCGGGCGCGGCGGGAGTGGATAATGAGCAGTTCTTC. It yields the protein CASSPPGAAGVDNEQFF.